These 18 T cell receptor beta chains were sequenced from one sample in a study of shared clonotypes between healthy human individuals. The data were produced by immunoSEQ multiplex PCR, yet TCRdb's version contains in-frame clones alone and is incomplete. Of 2 million to 2.5 million clones listed, approximately 94% are singletons. Sequenced: naive CD4+ T cells sorted from blood. Described subset: CD45RA+ positively selected. Receptors originate from a young man in good health.

A word on this clone: The sample has other DNA sequences that encode this CDR3 too. The J gene is TRBJ2-7, the V gene TRBV4-1; 9 bases map to TRBD1. Trimming at V came to 0 bases and at J to 1 base, leaving 1 base not matched to a gene. Looked up from germline, CDR1 is MGHRA and CDR2 is YSYEKL. This CDR3 region has 15 residues. The CDR3 is CASSQDGTGSYEQYF. The CDR3 region has the DNA TGCGCCAGCAGCCAAGATGGGACAGGGTCCTACGAGCAGTACTTC.

This chain uses TRBV2 with TRBJ2-3; D gene ambiguous. The germline gives CDR1 SNHLY, CDR2 FYNNEI. The CDR3 has 15 amino acids. V was trimmed by 5 bases and J by 3 bases, leaving 15 bases between them. The CDR3 region is CASSPRQEVTDTQYF. The CDR3 DNA sequence: TGTGCCAGCAGTCCCCGGCAAGAGGTGACAGATACGCAGTATTTT.

Of note for this clone: The sample carries other DNA sequences with the same CDR3. The chain uses TRBV27 and TRBJ2-7; D gene unclear. The CDR3 runs to 13 residues. CDR1 is MNHEY, CDR2 SMNVEV, per germline (reference sequence). V was pared by 3 bases and J by 0 bases, with 6 bases between. CDR3 nucleotides: TGTGCCAGCAGTTTCCGGGCCTCCTACGAGCAGTACTTC. Its protein is CASSFRASYEQYF.

In this sample, this clone turned up once. J is TRBJ2-5 and V is TRBV10-3, with D perhaps matching TRBD1 (6 bases). The CDR3 totals 13 residues. Trimming pared 7 bases from V and 2 bases from J, leaving 11 bases between. CDR1 and CDR2 from the germline V gene are ENHRY and SYGVKD. CDR3 sequence (DNA): TGTGCCATCACAGACAGGCTACAAGAGACCCAGTACTTC. Encoded protein: CAITDRLQETQYF.

This rearrangement joins TRBV11-2 to TRBJ2-7, with TRBD1 matching over 8 bases. The CDR3 loop spans 16 amino acids. From germline, CDR1 is SGHAT and CDR2 FQNNGV. V was pared by 1 base and J by 3 bases, with 8 bases of the junction left unmatched. Here the CDR3 reads CASSLVGGTGRYEQYF. CDR3 sequence (DNA): TGTGCCAGCAGCTTAGTTGGGGGGACAGGCCGCTACGAGCAGTACTTC.

This sequence joins TRBV5-6 and TRBJ2-3; D remains ambiguous. This CDR3 has 16 amino acids. CDR1 is SGHDT and CDR2 is YYEEEE in the germline V gene. Trimming cost V 0 bases and J 1 base, with 12 bases left between them. CDR3 residues: CASSLASGSRTDTQYF. Here the CDR3 DNA reads TGTGCCAGCAGCTTGGCCAGTGGGTCCCGCACAGATACGCAGTATTTT.

The rearrangement links TRBV5-1 to TRBJ2-5, with TRBD2 matching over 13 bases. In germline, CDR1 is SGHRS, CDR2 YFSETQ. The CDR3 runs to 18 residues. Unmatched junction bases numbered 8, after V lost 1 base and J lost 2 bases. CDR3 sequence reads: CASSLPTSGGTRQETQYF. In DNA form, the CDR3 reads TGCGCCAGCAGCTTGCCGACTAGCGGGGGGACAAGACAAGAGACCCAGTACTTC.

The chain has TRBV6-6 and TRBJ1-2; D is uncertain. The CDR3 length is 15 residues. V shed 5 bases and J shed 6 bases, with 19 bases lying between them. Looked up from germline, CDR1 is MNHNY and CDR2 is SVGAGI (reference sequence). The CDR3 DNA sequence: TGTGCCAGCAGTGACGGCGGGGAGGGAAAGGATGGCTACACCTTC. It specifies CASSDGGEGKDGYTF.

V gene TRBV19 combines with J gene TRBJ1-1; 9 nucleotides align to TRBD1. Germline CDR1 is LNHDA and CDR2 is SQIVND (reference sequence). This CDR3 is built from 13 residues. V was pared by 11 bases and J by 5 bases, with 9 bases of the junction left unmatched. The CDR3 loop is CAVQGAGVTEAFF. The CDR3 DNA follows: TGTGCCGTACAGGGGGCCGGAGTAACTGAAGCTTTCTTT.

V usage is TRBV11-2 and J usage is TRBJ2-7, with D hard to call. The germline V gene encodes CDR1 SGHAT and CDR2 FQNNGV. V gave up 1 base and J gave up 2 bases, with 3 bases separating them. This CDR3 is 12 amino acids long. The CDR3 coding sequence is TGTGCCAGCAGCTTAGCAACCTACGAGCAGTACTTC. Protein: CASSLATYEQYF.

This sequence joins TRBV5-6 and TRBJ2-5; 12 bases are shared with TRBD2. The CDR3 is made up of 16 amino acids. The V gene end was trimmed by 0 bases and the J gene end by 4 bases; junction bases not matched to a gene: 4. Germline assignment: CDR1 SGHDT and CDR2 YYEEEE. CDR3 protein: CASSLVPGLAGETQYF. In DNA form, the CDR3 reads TGTGCCAGCAGCTTGGTCCCGGGACTAGCGGGAGAGACCCAGTACTTC.

The chain combines TRBV28 with TRBJ1-2; tentative D call: TRBD1 (5 bases). CDR1 is MDHEN and CDR2 is SYDVKM in the germline V gene. The CDR3 has 13 residues. The V gene lost 6 bases and the J gene lost 6 bases, with 14 bases spanning the gap. Written as DNA, the CDR3 is TGTGCCAGCAGCGAAGCCCGGACACATGGCTACACCTTC. It yields the protein CASSEARTHGYTF.

This clone was detected only a few times. Other DNA sequences from this sample encode an identical CDR3 as well. This chain uses TRBV28 with TRBJ2-5, with D perhaps matching TRBD1 (6 bases). V dropped 6 bases and J dropped 2 bases, with 10 bases sitting between them. This CDR3 is built from 13 residues. The germline V gene has CDR1 MDHEN and CDR2 SYDVKM. The CDR3 sequence: CASSPGQQETQYF. Here the CDR3 DNA reads TGTGCCAGCAGCCCAGGACAGCAAGAGACCCAGTACTTC.

This clone appeared once. V usage is TRBV27 and J usage is TRBJ1-5; D call uncertain. Trimming shortened V by 4 bases and J by 2 bases, and 24 bases separated the two germline ends. Germline CDR1 reads MNHEY; CDR2 reads SMNVEV (reference sequence). The length of the CDR3 is 19 residues. The CDR3 nucleotides are TGTGCCAGCAGTTCGTCCGAACCCGGAGGGAAATGGGGCAATCAGCCCCAGCATTTT. Translating gives CASSSSEPGGKWGNQPQHF.

This clone was seen only once. The genes are TRBV14 and TRBJ1-6, with D unclear. The length of the CDR3 is 15 residues. Germline V lookup: CDR1 SGHDN, CDR2 FVKESK. V was trimmed by 4 bases and J by 7 bases, leaving 14 bases between them. CDR3 nucleotide sequence: TGTGCCAGCAGCCTAGACGGGTTAGGGAATTCACCCCTCCACTTT. It is translated as CASSLDGLGNSPLHF.

V is TRBV18 and J is TRBJ1-2; TRBD1 might be the D (5 bases). This CDR3 is built from 15 residues. Germline V lookup: CDR1 KGHSH, CDR2 LQKENI. V was trimmed by 2 bases and J by 1 base, leaving 11 bases between them. The DNA of the CDR3 is TGTGCCAGCTCACCAGGAAGGGACGGTAACTATGGCTACACCTTC. Amino acid sequence: CASSPGRDGNYGYTF.

The rearrangement links TRBV5-1 to TRBJ2-7; D unresolved. The CDR3 has 15 amino acids. CDR1 and CDR2 (germline): SGHRS, YFSETQ. Trimming left V 1 base short and J 2 bases short, with 13 bases between. This chain's CDR3 is CASSLLTDGPYEQYF. The CDR3 DNA sequence: TGCGCCAGCAGCTTGCTTACAGATGGTCCCTACGAGCAGTACTTC.

The chain employs TRBV20-1 and TRBJ2-1; D is unclear. Germline assignment: CDR1 DFQATT and CDR2 SNEGSKA (reference sequence). V was shortened by 4 bases and J by 9 bases, with 10 bases between the two germline ends. There are 11 residues in the CDR3. This chain's CDR3 is CSATDTGEQFF. DNA for the CDR3: TGCAGTGCTACTGATACTGGTGAGCAGTTCTTC.